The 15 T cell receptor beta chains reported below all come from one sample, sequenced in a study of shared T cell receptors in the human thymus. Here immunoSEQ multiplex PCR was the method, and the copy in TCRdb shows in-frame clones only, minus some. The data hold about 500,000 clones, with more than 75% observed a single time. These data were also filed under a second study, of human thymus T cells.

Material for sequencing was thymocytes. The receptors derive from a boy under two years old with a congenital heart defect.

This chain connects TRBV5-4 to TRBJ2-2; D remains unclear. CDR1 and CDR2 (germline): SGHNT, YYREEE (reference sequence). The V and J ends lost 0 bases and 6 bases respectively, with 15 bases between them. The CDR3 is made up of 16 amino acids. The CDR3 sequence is CASSLAGGRPSGELFF. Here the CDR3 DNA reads TGTGCCAGCAGCTTGGCCGGCGGCCGGCCTTCCGGGGAGCTGTTTTTT.

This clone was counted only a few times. In nucleotides, the CDR3 is TGCGCCAGCAGCCAAGATCCGGGGAGGGCGGATTCCTCCTACAATGAGCAGTTCTTC. Translated, it gives CASSQDPGRADSSYNEQFF. The J gene is TRBJ2-1, the V gene TRBV4-1; TRBD2 matches 7 bases. The CDR3 has 19 amino acids. V lost 0 bases, J lost 0 bases, and 11 bases stayed unmatched. Germline values: CDR1 MGHRA, CDR2 YSYEKL.

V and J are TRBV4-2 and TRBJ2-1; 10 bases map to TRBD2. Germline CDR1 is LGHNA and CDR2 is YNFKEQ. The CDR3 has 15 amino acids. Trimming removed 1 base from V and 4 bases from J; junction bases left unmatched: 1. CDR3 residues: CASSQGTSGYNEQFF. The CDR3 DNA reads TGTGCCAGCAGCCAAGGGACTAGCGGATACAATGAGCAGTTCTTC.

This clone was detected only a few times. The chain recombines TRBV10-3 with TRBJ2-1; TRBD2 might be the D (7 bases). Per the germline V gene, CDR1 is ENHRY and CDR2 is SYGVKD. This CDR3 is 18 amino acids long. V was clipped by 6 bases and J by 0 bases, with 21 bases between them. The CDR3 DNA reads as TGTGCCATCAGGTCCGCCAGGGAGGGGGGAAGCTCCTACAATGAGCAGTTCTTC. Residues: CAIRSAREGGSSYNEQFF.

The CDR3 is CSVVGRGLDTEAFF. The DNA of the CDR3 is TGCAGCGTTGTGGGTAGGGGGCTGGACACTGAAGCTTTCTTT. The V and J genes are TRBV29-1 and TRBJ1-1; 7 nucleotides line up with TRBD1. This CDR3 has 14 amino acids. V trimming: 4 bases; J trimming: 3 bases; junction bases outside the gene matches: 8. The germline V gene has CDR1 SQVTM and CDR2 ANQGSEA.

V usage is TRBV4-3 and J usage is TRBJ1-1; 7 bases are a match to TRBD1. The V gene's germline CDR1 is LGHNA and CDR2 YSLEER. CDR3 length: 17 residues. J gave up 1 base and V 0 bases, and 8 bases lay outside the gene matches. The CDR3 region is CASSQDGRGASNTEAFF. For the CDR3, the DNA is TGCGCCAGCAGCCAAGATGGCAGGGGGGCTTCGAACACTGAAGCTTTCTTT.

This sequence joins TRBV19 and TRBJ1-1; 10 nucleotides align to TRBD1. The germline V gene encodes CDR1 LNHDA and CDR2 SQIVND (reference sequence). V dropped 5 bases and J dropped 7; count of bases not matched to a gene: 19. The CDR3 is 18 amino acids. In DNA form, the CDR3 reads TGTGCCAGTAGTCCCCGGCCCAGGGACAGGGGAGAGTCAGGTGAAGCTTTCTTT. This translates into CASSPRPRDRGESGEAFF.

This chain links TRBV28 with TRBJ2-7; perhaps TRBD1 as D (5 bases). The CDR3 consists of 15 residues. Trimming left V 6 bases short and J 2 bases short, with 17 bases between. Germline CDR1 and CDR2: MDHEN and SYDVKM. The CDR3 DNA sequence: TGTGCCAGCAGGGTAGGACGGACATCCCCCTACGAGCAGTACTTC. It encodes CASRVGRTSPYEQYF.

This chain's CDR3 is CASSGGLAGAYEQYF. The DNA for the CDR3 is TGTGCCAGCAGCGGGGGACTAGCGGGAGCCTACGAGCAGTACTTC. The chain has TRBV11-1 and TRBJ2-7, with TRBD2 identical over 14 bases. V was clipped by 5 bases and J by 2 bases; unmatched bases: 2. Germline CDR1 and CDR2: SGHAT and FQDESV (reference sequence). CDR3 length: 15 residues.

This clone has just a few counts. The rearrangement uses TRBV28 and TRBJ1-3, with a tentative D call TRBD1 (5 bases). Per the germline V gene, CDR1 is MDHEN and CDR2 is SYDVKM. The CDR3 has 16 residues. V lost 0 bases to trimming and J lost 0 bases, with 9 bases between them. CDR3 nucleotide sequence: TGTGCCAGCAGTTTATGGGGGGACTCCTCTGGAAACACCATATATTTT. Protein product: CASSLWGDSSGNTIYF.

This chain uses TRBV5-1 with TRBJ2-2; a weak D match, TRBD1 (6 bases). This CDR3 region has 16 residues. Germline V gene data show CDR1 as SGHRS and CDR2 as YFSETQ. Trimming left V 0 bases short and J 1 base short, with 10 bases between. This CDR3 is CASSLAQGWNTGELFF. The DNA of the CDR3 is TGCGCCAGCAGCTTGGCGCAGGGGTGGAACACCGGGGAGCTGTTTTTT.

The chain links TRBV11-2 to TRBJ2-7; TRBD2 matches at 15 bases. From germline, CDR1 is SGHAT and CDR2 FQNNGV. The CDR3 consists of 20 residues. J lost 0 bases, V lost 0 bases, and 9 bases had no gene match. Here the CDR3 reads CASSLDPGTSGRRPSYEQYF. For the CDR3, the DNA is TGTGCCAGCAGCTTAGATCCCGGGACTAGCGGGAGGCGTCCCTCCTACGAGCAGTACTTC.

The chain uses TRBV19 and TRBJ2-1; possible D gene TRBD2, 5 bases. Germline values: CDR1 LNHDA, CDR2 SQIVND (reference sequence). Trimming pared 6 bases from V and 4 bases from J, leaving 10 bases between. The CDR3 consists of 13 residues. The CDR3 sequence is CASRGLAYNEQFF. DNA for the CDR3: TGTGCCAGTAGAGGGCTAGCTTACAATGAGCAGTTCTTC.

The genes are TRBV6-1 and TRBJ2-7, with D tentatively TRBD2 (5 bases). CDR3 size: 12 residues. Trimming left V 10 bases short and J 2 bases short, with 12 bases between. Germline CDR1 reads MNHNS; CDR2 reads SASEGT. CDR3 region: CATRDLTYEQYF. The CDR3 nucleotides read TGTGCCACACGGGATCTAACCTACGAGCAGTACTTC.

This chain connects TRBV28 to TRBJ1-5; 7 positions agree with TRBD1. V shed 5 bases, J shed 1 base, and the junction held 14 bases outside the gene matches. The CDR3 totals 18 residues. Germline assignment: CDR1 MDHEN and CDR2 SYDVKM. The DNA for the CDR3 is TGTGCCAGCAGTGAATTGGGCAGGGGGGATTCAAGCAATCAGCCCCAGCATTTT. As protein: CASSELGRGDSSNQPQHF.